The rows below give T cell receptor beta chains drawn from one sample of a study of cytomegalovirus exposure and HLA in healthy donors. The data were produced by immunoSEQ multiplex PCR, yet TCRdb's version contains in-frame clones alone and is incomplete. In the table there are 110,000 or so clones, 77% of which are singletons. Sequencing used PBMCs. All receptors derive from a man aged 35-49 years in good health and CMV-seropositive. CDR3s include the opening cysteine and the closing phenylalanine or tryptophan. D genes are given only for firm matches. Clone size is stated in some rows and not others, as once, few, many or a class when expanded.

V,D,J,size,DNA,CDR3
TRBV7-3,-,TRBJ2-3,few,TGTGCCAGCAGCCAAGGGGTAGATACGCAGTATTTT,CASSQGVDTQYF
TRBV6-1,-,TRBJ2-2,-,TGTGCCAGCAGTGGTACCGGGTTCCCTACCGGGGAGCTGTTTTTT,CASSGTGFPTGELFF
TRBV7-8,-,TRBJ1-1,few,TGTGCCAGCAGCCCACCGCAGGGGCGGAACACTGAAGCTTTCTTT,CASSPPQGRNTEAFF
TRBV28,TRBD2,TRBJ2-2,-,TGTGCCAGCAGTTCCACGCTAGCGGGGAGGAACACCGGGGAGCTGTTTTTT,CASSSTLAGRNTGELFF
TRBV23-1,TRBD1,TRBJ2-3,-,TGCGCCAGCACCCCGGGACAGGGGGCTGAGCGAGGCACAGATACGCAGTATTTT,CASTPGQGAERGTDTQYF
TRBV5-1,-,TRBJ2-5,-,TGCGCCAGCAGCTTGGGACTGCGGGAGACCCAGTACTTC,CASSLGLRETQYF
TRBV4-1,-,TRBJ1-4,few,TGCGCCAGCAGCCAAGGCGAGACAGCTAATGAAAAACTGTTTTTT,CASSQGETANEKLFF
TRBV5-6,-,TRBJ2-3,-,TGTGCCAGCAGCTTGGACTTAATGAGACAGAAGGTCACAGATACGCAGTATTTT,CASSLDLMRQKVTDTQYF
TRBV14,-,TRBJ1-1,-,TGTGCCAGCAGCCAATTCAGGTGGGTGAGAACTAGAGTGAACACTGAAGCTTTCTTT,CASSQFRWVRTRVNTEAFF
TRBV7-9,TRBD1,TRBJ2-2,-,TGTGCCAGCAGCCGAGGGGGCAGCACAAAGACGAACACCGGGGAGCTGTTTTTT,CASSRGGSTKTNTGELFF
TRBV5-1,TRBD1,TRBJ2-3,-,TGCGCCAGCAGCTTCTCTGGGACAGGGGGCGGAGGAGATACGCAGTATTTT,CASSFSGTGGGGDTQYF
TRBV9,-,TRBJ1-1,-,TGTGCCAGCAGCGTAGGGCGGAGGAACACTGAAGCTTTCTTT,CASSVGRRNTEAFF
TRBV5-1,-,TRBJ2-3,once,TGCGCCAGCAGCTATCAACAGGGAAGGTTCACAGATACGCAGTATTTT,CASSYQQGRFTDTQYF
TRBV18,TRBD1,TRBJ1-1,-,TGTGCCAGCTCACCGGGACAGGGAGGGTGGAACACTGAAGCTTTCTTT,CASSPGQGGWNTEAFF
TRBV7-8,-,TRBJ1-4,once,TGTGCCAGCAGCTTAGCAGGGGTGGCTGAAAAACTGTTTTTT,CASSLAGVAEKLFF
TRBV6-5,-,TRBJ1-2,-,TGTGCCAGCAGTTTTCGAGTGAGGGACTATGGCTACACCTTC,CASSFRVRDYGYTF
TRBV5-5,TRBD1,TRBJ2-7,-,TGTGCCAGCACCACAGGGGGTAGGTCCTACGAGCAGTACTTC,CASTTGGRSYEQYF
TRBV5-5,-,TRBJ2-1,few,TGTGCCAGCATCCGGGGGGCGGGCGATGAGCAGTTCTTC,CASIRGAGDEQFF
TRBV27,-,TRBJ2-3,-,TGTGCCAGCAGCCTGGGGTTCGGGGTGCGGGACACAGATACGCAGTATTTT,CASSLGFGVRDTDTQYF
TRBV28,-,TRBJ1-4,once,TGTGCCAGCAGTTTTTTAGCAAGACCGCCCAGGGAACTGTTTTTT,CASSFLARPPRELFF
TRBV11-2,-,TRBJ1-5,-,TGTGCCAGCAGCTTAGTCACATGGCTGCCCCAGCATTTT,CASSLVTWLPQHF
TRBV19,TRBD1,TRBJ2-5,once,TGTGCCAGTAGTAGCGACAGGGGAGAGACCCAGTACTTC,CASSSDRGETQYF
TRBV5-8,-,TRBJ1-2,-,TGTGCCAGCAGGCGGGACCCCACCTATGGCTACACCTTC,CASRRDPTYGYTF
TRBV25-1,TRBD1,TRBJ2-4,-,TGTGCCAGCAGTGAAAGGGGACAGGGTCTAGCCAAAAACATTCAGTACTTC,CASSERGQGLAKNIQYF
TRBV5-6,TRBD1,TRBJ2-7,-,TGTGCCAGCAGCTTGTTAGGGGGACAGGGCGCCCTAGAGCAGTACTTC,CASSLLGGQGALEQYF
TRBV6-4,TRBD2,TRBJ2-3,-,TGTGCCAGCAGTGCGGTAGCGGGGGGGACAGATACGCAGTATTTT,CASSAVAGGTDTQYF
TRBV19,TRBD1,TRBJ2-6,-,TGTGCCAGTAGTATAGCCCGGGGGACAGGAAGCCCCTTAGGTCCCTCTGGGGCCAACGTCCTGACTTTC,CASSIARGTGSPLGPSGANVLTF
TRBV28,TRBD1,TRBJ1-4,-,TGTGCCAGCACACCGGGACAGACTCCATTAACTAATGAAAAACTGTTTTTT,CASTPGQTPLTNEKLFF
TRBV19,-,TRBJ1-2,-,TGTGCCAGTAGGGGACAAAGCTATGGCTACACCTTC,CASRGQSYGYTF
TRBV4-3,TRBD1,TRBJ1-5,-,TGCGCCAGCAGCAACCGGGACAGGGGCAGCAAGCCCCAGCATTTT,CASSNRDRGSKPQHF
TRBV30,-,TRBJ2-7,-,TGTGCCTGGGAACAGGGCTCGGTCTACGAGCAGTACTTC,CAWEQGSVYEQYF
TRBV28,TRBD1,TRBJ2-7,once,TGTGCCAGCAGTTTAAACTACCTCTGGGGACAGGGAGGGTCCTACGAGCAGTACTTC,CASSLNYLWGQGGSYEQYF
TRBV29-1,TRBD1,TRBJ2-5,once,TGCAGCGTCCCTCGATCTAGGACAGGGGGTGGCGAGACCCAGTACTTC,CSVPRSRTGGGETQYF
TRBV28,TRBD1,TRBJ2-7,-,TGTGCCAGCAGTTTAGACTCCACAGGGGGCTTCCCCTACGAGCAGTACTTC,CASSLDSTGGFPYEQYF
TRBV11-2,TRBD1,TRBJ2-7,once,TGTGCCAGCGGCCGGACAGGGGGCTACGAGCAGTACTTC,CASGRTGGYEQYF
TRBV28,-,TRBJ1-2,-,TGTGCCAGCAGTTTAGACATGGCGTGGGGCTACACCTTC,CASSLDMAWGYTF
TRBV7-2,TRBD2,TRBJ2-2,-,TGTGCCAGCAAGCCCAGGACTAGCGGGGCTGCCGGGGAGCTGTTTTTT,CASKPRTSGAAGELFF
TRBV6-4,-,TRBJ2-7,-,TGTGCCAGCAGTTGGCGGACCGGGACATATGACTACGAGCAGTACTTC,CASSWRTGTYDYEQYF
TRBV2,TRBD1,TRBJ1-5,-,TGTGCCAGCAGTGTGACAGGGGTGAATCAGCCCCAGCATTTT,CASSVTGVNQPQHF
TRBV6-5,TRBD1,TRBJ1-1,-,TGTGCCAGCAGTTACGCAGGGGGCGTCACTGAAGCTTTCTTT,CASSYAGGVTEAFF
TRBV5-4,TRBD2,TRBJ2-5,few,TGTGCCAGCAGCCGACTAGCGGGGAATCAAGAGACCCAGTACTTC,CASSRLAGNQETQYF
TRBV19,-,TRBJ2-7,-,TGTGCCAGTAGTTCCGGGTGGGAGCAGTACTTC,CASSSGWEQYF
TRBV5-4,-,TRBJ1-5,once,TGTGCCAGCAGCTCGGATGGGGGGTTTACTGATCAGCCCCAGCATTTT,CASSSDGGFTDQPQHF
TRBV27,-,TRBJ1-5,-,TGTGCCAGCAGTTTATGGGGGGGATTGCAGCCCCAGCATTTT,CASSLWGGLQPQHF
TRBV7-2,TRBD1,TRBJ1-5,-,TGTGCCAGCAGCTCTAGAACAGGGGATCGGCCCCAGCATTTT,CASSSRTGDRPQHF
TRBV27,TRBD1,TRBJ1-5,-,TGTGCCAGCAGTCACAGGGGGAGTCAGCCCCAGCATTTT,CASSHRGSQPQHF
TRBV4-2,TRBD2,TRBJ2-7,-,TGTGCCAGCAGCCCCGGGGGGGCCCGCTACGAGCAGTACTTC,CASSPGGARYEQYF